These T cell receptor beta chains were read from a single sample in a study of monozygotic twins with inflammatory bowel disease. TCRdb reworked the 5' RACE reads into one entry per CDR3 protein, no DNA. This table holds roughly 100,000 distinct CDR3 sequences. The sequencing sample was made of blood. These receptors were taken from a human donor with ulcerative colitis or Crohn's disease, or a healthy co-twin of an affected twin (not recorded which). Each CDR3 is given with its conserved first and last residue.

v_gene	j_gene	CDR3aa
TRBV28	TRBJ2-4	CASSLSTSGGKNIQYF
TRBV29-1	TRBJ2-7	CSAGTGGEEQYF
TRBV20-1	TRBJ2-3	CSASQPGLVLAPPDTQYF
TRBV4-1	TRBJ2-1	CASSQAAFSSYNEQFF
TRBV19	TRBJ1-2	CASSSPLSGYTF
TRBV6-1	TRBJ2-3	CASSRTGTSVDTQYF
TRBV11-2	TRBJ2-7	CASSWIKDRPTYEQYF
TRBV11-2	TRBJ2-7	CASNRAGGPNEQYF
TRBV24-1	TRBJ2-1	CATSDGQSSYNEQFF
TRBV6-1	TRBJ1-1	CASSEGPGYDTEAFF
TRBV6-2/TRBV6-3	TRBJ2-2	CASSYGGLQKYRAGELFF
TRBV7-9	TRBJ2-7	CASSLNHYEQYF
TRBV4-2	TRBJ2-2	CASSQDAGGGSGRRLRELFF
TRBV20-1	TRBJ2-3	CSARGTSGGPLTDTQYF
TRBV5-1	TRBJ2-3	CASSFSTSVYSTDTQYF
TRBV4-3	TRBJ2-5	CASSQDMSSRGQETQYF
TRBV24-1	TRBJ2-1	CATSDSQRVGNEQFF
TRBV7-6	TRBJ2-1	CASSLQGGLADSSYNEQFF
TRBV7-9	TRBJ2-5	CASRPRDRGNQETQYF
TRBV28	TRBJ2-5	CASSTLAGRTQYF
TRBV19	TRBJ1-2	CAGRDPLSYGYTF
TRBV25-1	TRBJ2-3	CASSESRGGGSRTDTQYF